The 19 T cell receptor beta chains presented below share a single source sample, sequenced in a study of T cell repertoires in cytomegalovirus infection. These receptors lack a known antigen. TCRdb re-called the reads with MiXCR, one entry per CDR3 protein. The sample records about 160,000 distinct CDR3 sequences, about 20% being singletons. The sample here was CD8+ T cells from cultured PBMCs, taken from culture after CMV antigen stimulation. These receptors were collected from a human donor in good health (CMV status not recorded). Some clones in this sample may be carry-over from other donors' samples.

The rearrangement joins TRBV12-3 or TRBV12-4 to TRBJ2-2; 8 bases are shared with TRBD1. The V gene end was trimmed by 1 base and the J gene end by 1 base; junction bases not matched to a gene: 5. CDR3 length: 17 residues. This chain's CDR3 is CASSLDRGWGNTGELFF. CDR3 bases: TGTGCCAGCAGTTTAGACAGGGGGTGGGGGAACACCGGGGAGCTGTTTTTT.

The table lists this clonotype with a few counts. V gene TRBV27 combines with J gene TRBJ1-1, with 8 bases that match TRBD1. J lost 2 bases, V lost 6 bases, and 2 bases had no gene match. Germline CDR1 MNHEY, CDR2 SMNVEV (reference sequence). The CDR3 contains 13 residues. CDR3 in amino acids: CASSDRGNTEAFF. DNA for the CDR3: TGTGCCAGCAGCGACAGGGGCAACACTGAAGCTTTCTTT.

The CDR3 loop is CSARGGASDGSYNEQFF. For the CDR3, the DNA is TGCAGTGCTAGAGGTGGGGCCTCAGATGGCTCCTACAATGAGCAGTTCTTC. The chain combines TRBV20-1 with TRBJ2-1; D may be TRBD1 (5 bases). Germline values: CDR1 DFQATT, CDR2 SNEGSKA (reference sequence). The CDR3 loop spans 17 amino acids. V was trimmed by 1 base and J by 0 bases, leaving 16 bases between them.

This clonotype came up a few times. The CDR3 DNA sequence: TGTGCCAGCAGCGCTATAGGGACCGACTACGAGCAGTACTTC. This encodes CASSAIGTDYEQYF. The chain combines TRBV5-8 with TRBJ2-7; D could derive from TRBD1 or TRBD2 (5 bases each). Germline CDR1 and CDR2: SGHTS and YDEGEE. The V and J ends lost 4 bases and 3 bases respectively, with 14 bases between them. The CDR3 covers 14 residues. Filled out from reference TRBV5-8 and TRBJ2-7, the complete variable domain reads EAGVTQSPTHLIKTRGQQATLRCSPISGHTSVYWYQQALGLGLQFLLWYDEGEERNRGNFPPRFSGRQFPNYSSELNVNALELEDSALYLCASSAIGTDYEQYFGPGTRLTVT.

The chain carries TRBV12-5 and TRBJ2-1; 11 nucleotides agree with TRBD2. The germline gives CDR1 LGHNT, CDR2 FRNRAP. CDR3 length equals 18 residues. After removal of 4 bases from V and 5 bases from J, the junction contained 13 bases not matched to a gene. The CDR3 sequence: CASGSHLPGTSGHNEQFF. Here the CDR3 DNA reads TGTGCTAGTGGTTCGCACCTCCCCGGGACTAGCGGCCACAATGAGCAGTTCTTC.

This chain uses TRBV7-2 with TRBJ2-3, with 7 bases identical to TRBD2. J gave up 1 base and V 2 bases, and 6 bases lay outside the gene matches. The germline V gene has CDR1 SGHTA and CDR2 FQGNSA. This CDR3 has 16 amino acids. In DNA, the CDR3 is TGTGCCAGCAGCTTAATTCCCCGGGGGGGCACAGATACGCAGTATTTT. The encoded protein is CASSLIPRGGTDTQYF.

The J gene is TRBJ2-1, the V gene TRBV7-9; TRBD2 matches at 14 bases. J was trimmed by 0 bases and V by 8 bases; bases with no gene match: 9. The length of the CDR3 is 18 residues. Germline loops: CDR1 SEHNR, CDR2 FQNEAQ (reference sequence). This CDR3 reads CASGSTSGGGSSYNEQFF. The CDR3 DNA is TGTGCCAGCGGATCGACTAGCGGGGGGGGTAGCTCCTACAATGAGCAGTTCTTC.

The chain joins TRBV5-4 to TRBJ1-2, with 8 bases lining up with TRBD1. V gave up 2 bases and J gave up 7 bases; unmatched junction bases: 7. The germline CDR1 and CDR2 sequences are SGHNT and YYREEE (reference sequence). This CDR3 is 14 amino acids long. Here the CDR3 reads CASSLDRGSRGYTF. The DNA for the CDR3 is TGTGCCAGCAGCTTAGACAGGGGATCGCGTGGCTACACCTTC.

There are a few counts of this clonotype. The gene calls are TRBV7-8 and TRBJ1-5; 7 bases align to TRBD1. This CDR3 spans 15 amino acids. Trimming cost V 5 bases and J 6 bases; bases outside gene matches: 10. CDR1 and CDR2 (germline): SGHVS, FQNEAQ. CDR3 protein: CASSPRQGKAQPQHF. The CDR3, as DNA: TGTGCCAGCAGCCCCCGACAGGGAAAGGCTCAGCCCCAGCATTTT.

This clonotype was recorded a few times. The chain has TRBV9 and TRBJ2-2, with D hard to call. The length of the CDR3 is 13 residues. V lost 0 bases to trimming and J lost 4 bases, with 4 bases between them. CDR1 SGDLS and CDR2 YYNGEE come from the germline V gene. This chain's CDR3 is CASSVAGTGELFF. The CDR3, as DNA: TGTGCCAGCAGCGTAGCGGGCACCGGGGAGCTGTTTTTT.

This clonotype was seen only a few times. The J gene is TRBJ2-7, the V gene TRBV7-6; 8 bases are shared with TRBD1. This CDR3 comprises 15 residues. Germline trimming cut 5 bases from V and 2 bases from J; bases unmatched to any gene: 8. CDR1 SGHVS and CDR2 FNYEAQ come from the germline V gene. CDR3 nucleotide sequence: TGTGCCAGCAGCCAATCACAGGGGGTAACCTACGAGCAGTACTTC. It is translated as CASSQSQGVTYEQYF. The whole variable domain, filled in from reference TRBV7-6 and TRBJ2-7, reads GAGVSQSPRYKVTKRGQDVALRCDPISGHVSLYWYRQALGQGPEFLTYFNYEAQQDKSGLPNDRFSAERPEGSISTLTIQRTEQRDSAMYRCASSQSQGVTYEQYFGPGTRLTVT.

This clonotype was detected once. The chain is built from TRBV11-1 and TRBJ1-1, with no clear D. V dropped 5 bases and J dropped 1 base, with 14 bases sitting between them. The CDR3 has 15 residues. The germline gives CDR1 SGHAT, CDR2 FQDESV (reference sequence). This CDR3 reads CASSPLWTENTEAFF. The CDR3 DNA follows: TGTGCCAGCAGCCCTTTATGGACGGAGAACACTGAAGCTTTCTTT.

This clonotype was observed once. A read error may produce the germline difference seen at one junction end. The chain joins TRBV6-1 to TRBJ2-6, with D perhaps TRBD1 (5 bases). CDR3 length: 18 residues. Germline CDR1 MNHNS, CDR2 SASEGT. The CDR3 loop reads CASSEAGGRMTGANGLTF. The CDR3, as DNA: TGTGCCAGCAGTGAAGCGGGCGGCAGGATGACTGGGGCCAACGGCCTGACTTTC.

This clonotype turned up a few times. This chain joins TRBV7-2 and TRBJ1-1; D possibly corresponds to TRBD1 (5 bases). Germline CDR1 and CDR2: SGHTA and FQGNSA. The V end was cut by 3 bases, the J end by 5 bases, with 16 bases between. The CDR3 runs 15 residues. CDR3 DNA: TGTGCCAGCAGCTTTCCCCAGGGAATGTTTACTGAAGCTTTCTTT. Its protein product is CASSFPQGMFTEAFF.

The CDR3 coding sequence is TGTGCCAGCAGCCCATCCCCCGACAGACCGTATTCACCCCTCCACTTT. Encoded protein: CASSPSPDRPYSPLHF. The genes are TRBV11-2 and TRBJ1-6, with a possible D match to TRBD1 (5 bases). Trimming removed 5 bases at V and 8 bases at J, with 19 bases between. The length of the CDR3 is 16 residues. CDR1 and CDR2 from the germline V gene are SGHAT and FQNNGV. Combining the CDR3 with reference TRBV11-2 and TRBJ1-6 gives the whole variable domain EAGVAQSPRYKIIEKRQSVAFWCNPISGHATLYWYQQILGQGPKLLIQFQNNGVVDDSQLPKDRFSAERLKGVDSTLKIQPAKLEDSAVYLCASSPSPDRPYSPLHFGNGTRLTVT.

This sequence joins TRBV2 and TRBJ2-1; the D gene is possibly TRBD1 (6 bases). There are 17 residues in the CDR3. V shed 6 bases and J shed 2 bases, with 20 bases lying between them. The V gene's germline CDR1 is SNHLY and CDR2 FYNNEI. The CDR3, as DNA: TGTGCCAGCAGCCCCCTGCGTGGGGGCGACCCCTACAATGAGCAGTTCTTC. Amino acids: CASSPLRGGDPYNEQFF.

V and J are TRBV4-1 and TRBJ2-7; 8 bases fit TRBD1. Per germline, CDR1 MGHRA and CDR2 YSYEKL. This CDR3 spans 15 amino acids. Trimming took 3 bases from V and 4 from J; bases not matched to a gene: 8. The CDR3 DNA follows: TGCGCCAGCAGCCATCTCCAGGGGGCGGGTTACGAGCAGTACTTC. Translation gives CASSHLQGAGYEQYF.

The chain recombines TRBV6-1 with TRBJ1-2; 7 bases are shared with TRBD1. The trim removed 6 bases at V and 4 bases at J, leaving 8 bases unmatched. CDR1 is MNHNS and CDR2 is SASEGT in the germline V gene. There are 14 residues in the CDR3. CDR3 nucleotide sequence: TGTGCCAGCAGCCCCAACGGACAGGCCTATGGCTACACCTTC. Residues: CASSPNGQAYGYTF.

The V call is TRBV7-6, the J call TRBJ1-6; no clear D gene. Germline lookup yields CDR1 SGHVS and CDR2 FNYEAQ. V lost 1 base, J lost 6 bases, and 7 bases lay in between. The CDR3 extends over 14 amino acids. The CDR3 loop is CASSLGGVNSPLHF. CDR3 in DNA: TGTGCCAGCAGCTTAGGGGGAGTTAATTCACCCCTCCACTTT.